This record concerns one T cell receptor (beta chain) sequence. This sample is part of a study of T cells in Graves' hyperthyroidism and ophthalmopathy. The overall study: Prior to any treatment, at the point of initial diagnosis, peripheral blood was collected.

The CDR3 runs 17 residues. Deletions cut 3 bases from V and 0 bases from J, with 15 bases between. Germline loops: CDR1 MDHEN, CDR2 SYDVKM. TCR beta CDR3 regions were amplified from RNA. With the HTBI primer set, the TCR CDR3 went through a first round of RT-PCR. One entry per CDR3 protein results from TCRdb running MiXCR on the multiplex PCR reads. The repertoire includes about 720,000 distinct CDR3 sequences, roughly 15% of them detected once, and roughly 8% sits in the top ten. The V gene is TRBV28, the J gene TRBJ2-1, with D tentatively TRBD2 (5 bases). Sequenced material: blood. The source of this sequence is a man younger than 30 with Graves' hyperthyroidism. The CDR3 DNA reads TGTGCCAGCAGTTTCTTGCTAGCATCGAGCTCCTACAATGAGCAGTTCTTC. Its translation is CASSFLLASSSYNEQFF.